The 16 T cell receptor beta chains reported below all come from one sample, sequenced in a study of identical twins. TCRdb processed the 5' RACE reads anew with MiXCR; each CDR3 protein has one entry. The sample has some 760,000 distinct CDR3 sequences, around a sixth seen once. The sample also formed part of further work on T cells expressing NK-cell markers.

Source material: PBMCs. The receptor set was obtained from a woman aged 18-29 years in good health.

J is TRBJ2-7 and V is TRBV7-8; D unclear. The CDR3 is 14 residues long. V was pared by 4 bases and J by 2 bases, with 12 bases between. The germline V gene encodes CDR1 SGHVS and CDR2 FQNEAQ. The CDR3 protein is CASSYPGRAYEQYF. In nucleotides, the CDR3 is TGTGCCAGCAGCTATCCCGGACGGGCCTACGAGCAGTACTTC.

This clonotype came up a few times. J is TRBJ1-2 and V is TRBV6-5; D gene ambiguous. Germline V gene sequence: CDR1 MNHEY, CDR2 SVGAGI. V lost 2 bases and J 5 bases, leaving 12 bases between the germline ends. The CDR3 has 14 residues. In nucleotides, the CDR3 is TGTGCCAGCAGTTACCCGGACGGTGGGTATGGCTACACCTTC. It encodes CASSYPDGGYGYTF.

The J gene is TRBJ2-1, the V gene TRBV20-1; D gene uncertain. The CDR3 has 13 amino acids. V was trimmed by 6 bases and J by 4 bases, leaving 13 bases between them. Germline-derived CDR1 and CDR2 are DFQATT and SNEGSKA (reference sequence). The CDR3 is CSAARLRYNEQFF. The CDR3 DNA follows: TGCAGTGCGGCTCGGCTCCGGTACAATGAGCAGTTCTTC.

CDR3 nucleotide sequence: TGTGCCAGCATCCTGCGACAGACTAGCGGGGGGGCCTGGGATGAGCAGTTCTTC. Translated, it gives CASILRQTSGGAWDEQFF. J is TRBJ2-1 and V is TRBV11-1, with TRBD2 identical over 14 bases. The J segment lost 8 bases and the V segment lost 7 bases, leaving 16 bases of the junction unmatched. Germline CDR1 and CDR2: SGHAT and FQDESV (reference sequence). CDR3 size: 18 residues.

The rearrangement uses TRBV4-1 and TRBJ1-2; weak D call: TRBD1 (6 bases). Germline V CDR1 and CDR2: MGHRA, YSYEKL. This CDR3 has 17 residues. Trimming took 2 bases from V and 0 from J, leaving 16 bases between them. The CDR3 DNA sequence: TGCGCCAGCAGCCAACTTGACAGGAGTCTTCCTAACTATGGCTACACCTTC. This encodes CASSQLDRSLPNYGYTF.

This clonotype was counted only a few times. The J gene is TRBJ2-1, the V gene TRBV7-2, with D unclear. V lost 3 bases, J lost 7 bases, and 10 bases lay in between. The CDR3 runs 13 residues. Germline V CDR1 and CDR2: SGHTA, FQGNSA. In DNA form, the CDR3 reads TGTGCCAGCAGCTTCCACCCGGGTAATGAGCAGTTCTTC. It yields the protein CASSFHPGNEQFF.

The chain links TRBV11-2 to TRBJ1-1, with D hard to call. This CDR3 region has 13 residues. Trimming took off 4 bases at V and 5 bases at J, with 11 bases between the two ends. The germline gives CDR1 SGHAT, CDR2 FQNNGV. For the CDR3, the DNA is TGTGCCAGCAGCTCGTCGGACCGTACTGAAGCTTTCTTT. This sequence encodes CASSSSDRTEAFF.

The chain uses TRBV3-1 and TRBJ1-2, with D possibly matching TRBD1 (5 bases). CDR1 and CDR2 from the germline V gene are LGHDT and YNNKEL (reference sequence). The CDR3 spans 13 residues. V was clipped by 5 bases and J by 5 bases, with 12 bases between them. The CDR3 DNA reads as TGTGCCAGCAGCTGGGACCGACTGTATGGCTACACCTTC. Its protein product is CASSWDRLYGYTF.

This clonotype was seen a few times. The rearrangement uses TRBV5-1 and TRBJ2-7; 7 positions agree with TRBD2. The CDR3 has 16 residues. Germline V gene sequence: CDR1 SGHRS, CDR2 YFSETQ. V shed 0 bases, J shed 0 bases, and the junction held 6 bases outside the gene matches. CDR3 nucleotide sequence: TGCGCCAGCAGCTTGGAGGAGCGGGACCTCTCCTACGAGCAGTACTTC. Amino acids: CASSLEERDLSYEQYF.

This clonotype has more than one count but fewer than ten. The chain links TRBV12-3 or TRBV12-4 to TRBJ1-3; D gene ambiguous. The length of the CDR3 is 14 residues. V dropped 7 bases and J dropped 3 bases, with 13 bases sitting between them. The CDR3, as DNA: TGTGCCAGCACCTTGCCGCCAGGTGGAAACACCATATATTTT. Amino acids: CASTLPPGGNTIYF.

The genes are TRBV14 and TRBJ2-1; 7 positions agree with TRBD1. Unmatched junction bases numbered 13, after V lost 4 bases and J lost 10 bases. The CDR3 contains 15 residues. Germline V CDR1 and CDR2: SGHDN, FVKESK. This chain's CDR3 is CASSRLQGTLTEQFF. DNA for the CDR3: TGTGCCAGCAGCCGCCTACAGGGGACACTTACCGAGCAGTTCTTC.

This clonotype was recorded at least ten times. The V call is TRBV20-1, the J call TRBJ1-6; TRBD1 might be the D (6 bases). Trimming removed 5 bases at V and 9 bases at J, with 17 bases between. CDR1 is DFQATT, CDR2 SNEGSKA, per germline (reference sequence). The CDR3 runs to 14 residues. The CDR3 here is CSAYLQGSTSPLHF. In DNA, the CDR3 is TGCAGTGCTTACCTACAGGGTTCGACTTCACCCCTCCACTTT.

This clonotype was seen ten or more times. The chain couples TRBV7-9 to TRBJ1-1; 7 nucleotides line up with TRBD1. This CDR3 contains 13 residues. Germline V gives CDR1 SEHNR, CDR2 FQNEAQ (reference sequence). Trimming cost V 5 bases and J 5 bases; bases outside gene matches: 5. The CDR3 is CASSGQTGTEAFF. The CDR3, as DNA: TGTGCCAGCAGCGGACAGACAGGGACTGAAGCTTTCTTT.

This clonotype was found a few times. The chain links TRBV4-3 to TRBJ2-4; D uncertain. There are 16 residues in the CDR3. Germline CDR1 LGHNA, CDR2 YSLEER. Between the trimmed V and J ends, which lost 3 bases and 1 base, there was a span of 13 bases. In DNA, the CDR3 is TGCGCCAGCAGCCACATCCCAATCGGGGCCAAAAACATTCAGTACTTC. Translated, it gives CASSHIPIGAKNIQYF.

Only a few counts were recorded for this clonotype. The rearrangement links TRBV20-1 to TRBJ1-1; 11 positions match TRBD1. V shed 5 bases, J shed 2 bases, and the junction held 1 base outside the gene matches. CDR1 and CDR2 from the germline V gene are DFQATT and SNEGSKA (reference sequence). This CDR3 comprises 13 residues. The CDR3 loop is CSAWTGGNTEAFF. In DNA, the CDR3 is TGCAGTGCTTGGACAGGGGGCAACACTGAAGCTTTCTTT.

This clonotype has a handful of counts. The chain uses TRBV30 and TRBJ1-1; D is uncertain. The germline V and J ends were trimmed by 7 bases and 1 base, with 7 bases remaining between them. This CDR3 has 11 amino acids. The germline CDR1 and CDR2 sequences are GTSNPN and SVGIG (reference sequence). The CDR3 sequence is CASTQNTEAFF. CDR3 DNA sequence: TGTGCCTCAACTCAGAACACTGAAGCTTTCTTT.